This T cell receptor beta chain was profiled in a study of patients and donors after allogeneic stem cell transplantation. Germline V gives CDR1 DFQATT, CDR2 SNEGSKA (reference sequence). With V trimmed by 1 base and J by 10 bases, 5 bases remained unmatched. This CDR3 has 12 residues. TCRdb passed the RT-PCR reads through MiXCR, listing each CDR3 protein once. The repertoire has about 960,000 distinct CDR3 sequences, approximately 18% of them found once; the top ten carry around 6%. The specimen was blood, either unsorted or a sorted T cell fraction (not recorded which). This TCR was recovered from a human donor who was either an allogeneic HSCT recipient or a stem cell or donor lymphocyte infusion donor (not recorded which). It is not recorded whose cells these are; they may come from a transplant donor. The rearrangement joins TRBV20-1 to TRBJ1-2; the match to TRBD1 covers 8 bases. The CDR3 reads CSARATGGDYTF. The DNA of the CDR3 is TGCAGTGCTAGAGCAACAGGGGGTGACTACACCTTC.